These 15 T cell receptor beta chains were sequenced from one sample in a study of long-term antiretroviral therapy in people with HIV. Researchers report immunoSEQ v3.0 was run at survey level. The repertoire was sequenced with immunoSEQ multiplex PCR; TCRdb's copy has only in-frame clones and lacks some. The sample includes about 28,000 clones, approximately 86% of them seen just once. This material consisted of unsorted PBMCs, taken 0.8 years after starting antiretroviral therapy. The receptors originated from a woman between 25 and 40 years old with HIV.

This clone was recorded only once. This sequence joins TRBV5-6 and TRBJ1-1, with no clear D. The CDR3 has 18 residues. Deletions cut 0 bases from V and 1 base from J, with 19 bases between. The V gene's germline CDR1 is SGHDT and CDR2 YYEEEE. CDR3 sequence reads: CASSLAIRSERRNTEAFF. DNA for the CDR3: TGTGCCAGCAGCTTGGCGATACGCTCAGAAAGAAGGAACACTGAAGCTTTCTTT.

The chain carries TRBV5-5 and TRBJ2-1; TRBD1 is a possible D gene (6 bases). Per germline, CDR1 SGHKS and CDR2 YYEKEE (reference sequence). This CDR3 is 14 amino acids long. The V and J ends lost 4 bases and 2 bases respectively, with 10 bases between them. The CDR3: CASSVWDTYNEQFF. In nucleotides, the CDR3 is TGTGCCAGCAGCGTTTGGGACACCTACAATGAGCAGTTCTTC.

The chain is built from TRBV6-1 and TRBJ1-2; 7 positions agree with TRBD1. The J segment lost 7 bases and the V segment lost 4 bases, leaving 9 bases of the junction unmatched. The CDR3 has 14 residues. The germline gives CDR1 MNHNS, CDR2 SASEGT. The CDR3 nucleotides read TGTGCCAGCAGTGGCCGGACAGGATCGGGTGGCTACACCTTC. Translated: CASSGRTGSGGYTF.

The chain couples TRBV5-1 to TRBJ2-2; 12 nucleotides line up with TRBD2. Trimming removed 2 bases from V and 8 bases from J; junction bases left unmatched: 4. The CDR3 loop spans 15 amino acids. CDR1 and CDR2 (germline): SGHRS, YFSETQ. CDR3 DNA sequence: TGCGCCAGCAGCTTAACCGGGACTAGCGGGGGGGAGCTGTTTTTT. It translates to CASSLTGTSGGELFF.

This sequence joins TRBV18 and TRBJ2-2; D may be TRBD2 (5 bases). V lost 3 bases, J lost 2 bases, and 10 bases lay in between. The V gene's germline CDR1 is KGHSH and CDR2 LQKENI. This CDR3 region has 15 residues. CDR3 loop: CASSPLGVNTGELFF. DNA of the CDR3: TGTGCCAGCTCACCCCTCGGGGTAAACACCGGGGAGCTGTTTTTT.

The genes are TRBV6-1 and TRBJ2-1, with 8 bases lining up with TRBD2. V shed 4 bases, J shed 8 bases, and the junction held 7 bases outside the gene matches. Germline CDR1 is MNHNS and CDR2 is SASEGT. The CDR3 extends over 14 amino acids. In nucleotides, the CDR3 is TGTGCCAGCAGTGCCGGGACTAGTTTTTATGAGCAGTTCTTC. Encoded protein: CASSAGTSFYEQFF.

The CDR3 is CASRTYRGIQETQYF. For the CDR3, the DNA is TGTGCCAGCAGAACCTACAGGGGGATACAAGAGACCCAGTACTTC. V is TRBV27 and J is TRBJ2-5; 8 nucleotides align to TRBD1. V lost 6 bases and J lost 2; bases outside the gene matches: 8. CDR1 and CDR2 (germline): MNHEY, SMNVEV (reference sequence). The CDR3 is made up of 15 amino acids.

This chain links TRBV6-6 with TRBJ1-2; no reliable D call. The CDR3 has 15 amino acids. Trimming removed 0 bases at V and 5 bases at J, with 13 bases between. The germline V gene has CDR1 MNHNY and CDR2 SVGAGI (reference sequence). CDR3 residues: CASSYSPGRDYGYTF. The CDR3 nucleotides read TGTGCCAGCAGTTACTCACCGGGGAGGGATTATGGCTACACCTTC.

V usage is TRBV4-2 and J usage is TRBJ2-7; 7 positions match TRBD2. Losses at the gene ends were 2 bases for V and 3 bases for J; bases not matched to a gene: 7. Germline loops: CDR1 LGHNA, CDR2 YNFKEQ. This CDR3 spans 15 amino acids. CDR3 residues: CASSQSGVELYEQYF. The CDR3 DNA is TGTGCCAGCAGCCAAAGCGGGGTGGAGCTCTACGAGCAGTACTTC.

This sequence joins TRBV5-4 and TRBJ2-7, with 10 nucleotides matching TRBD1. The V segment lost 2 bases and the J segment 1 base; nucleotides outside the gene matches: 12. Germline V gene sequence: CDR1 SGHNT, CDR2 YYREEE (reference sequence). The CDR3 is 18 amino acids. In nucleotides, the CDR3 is TGTGCCAGCAGCTTAGTACCGGGACAGGGGCCAAAATCCTACGAGCAGTACTTC. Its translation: CASSLVPGQGPKSYEQYF.

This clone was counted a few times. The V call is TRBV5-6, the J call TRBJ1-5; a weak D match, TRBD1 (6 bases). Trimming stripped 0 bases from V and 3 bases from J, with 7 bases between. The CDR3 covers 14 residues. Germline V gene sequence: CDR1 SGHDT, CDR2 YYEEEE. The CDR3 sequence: CASSLDRANQPQHF. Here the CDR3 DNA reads TGTGCCAGCAGCTTGGACAGGGCCAATCAGCCCCAGCATTTT.

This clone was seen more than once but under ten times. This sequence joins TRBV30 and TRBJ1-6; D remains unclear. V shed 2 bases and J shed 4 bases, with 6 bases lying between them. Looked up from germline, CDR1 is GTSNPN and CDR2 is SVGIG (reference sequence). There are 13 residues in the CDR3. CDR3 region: CAWSTQYNSPLHF. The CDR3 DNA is TGTGCCTGGAGTACACAGTATAATTCACCCCTCCACTTT.

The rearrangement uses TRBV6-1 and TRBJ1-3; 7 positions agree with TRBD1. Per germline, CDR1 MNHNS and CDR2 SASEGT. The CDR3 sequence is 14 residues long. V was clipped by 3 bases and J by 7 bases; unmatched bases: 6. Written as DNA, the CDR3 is TGTGCCAGCAGTGATATGACAGGGATTAACACCATATATTTT. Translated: CASSDMTGINTIYF.

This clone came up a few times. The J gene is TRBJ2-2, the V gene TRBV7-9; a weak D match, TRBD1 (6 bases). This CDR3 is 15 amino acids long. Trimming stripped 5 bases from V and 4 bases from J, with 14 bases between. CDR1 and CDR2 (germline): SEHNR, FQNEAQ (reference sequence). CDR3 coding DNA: TGTGCCAGCAGCGCAGGGGTCGCCGCCACCGGGGAGCTGTTTTTT. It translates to CASSAGVAATGELFF.

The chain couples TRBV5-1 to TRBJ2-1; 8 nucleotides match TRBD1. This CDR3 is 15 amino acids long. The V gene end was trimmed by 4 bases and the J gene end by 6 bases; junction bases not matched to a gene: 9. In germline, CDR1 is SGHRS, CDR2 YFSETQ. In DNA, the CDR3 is TGCGCCAGCAGCCTAGGACAGGGAGAGGGCAATGAGCAGTTCTTC. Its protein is CASSLGQGEGNEQFF.